Shown below are 28 T cell receptor beta chains from a single sample sequenced in a study of identical twins. In TCRdb, the 5' RACE reads were re-called with MiXCR into one record per CDR3 protein. The sample gives 450,000 to 500,000 distinct CDR3 sequences, roughly an eighth of which show up once; approximately 1% is in the top ten. The same data also contributed to another study, on yellow fever vaccine responses in identical twins.

Source material: CD4+ T cells sorted from blood. The receptors were gathered from a young woman in good health.

This clonotype has only a few counts. The chain joins TRBV7-2 to TRBJ2-4, with 14 bases lining up with TRBD2. CDR3 length: 15 residues. V dropped 5 bases and J dropped 6; count of bases not matched to a gene: 3. In germline, CDR1 is SGHTA, CDR2 FQGNSA. CDR3 loop: CASSAGLAGANIQYF. CDR3 nucleotides: TGTGCCAGCAGCGCGGGACTAGCGGGAGCAAACATTCAGTACTTC.

This clonotype was recorded a few times. The chain employs TRBV4-3 and TRBJ2-7; D call uncertain. V lost 0 bases, J lost 4 bases, and 7 bases lay in between. This CDR3 region has 13 residues. Germline CDR1 and CDR2: LGHNA and YSLEER. The CDR3 here is CASSQELRYEQYF. The CDR3 DNA is TGCGCCAGCAGCCAAGAGTTGCGTTACGAGCAGTACTTC.

V is TRBV29-1 and J is TRBJ1-1; D is perhaps TRBD1 (6 bases). The CDR3 runs to 15 residues. Per germline, CDR1 SQVTM and CDR2 ANQGSEA. Trimming stripped 7 bases from V and 5 bases from J, with 23 bases between. CDR3 loop: CSGGRPQGMGTEAFF. In DNA, the CDR3 is TGCAGCGGTGGAAGGCCCCAGGGGATGGGTACTGAAGCTTTCTTT.

This chain connects TRBV7-8 to TRBJ2-7, with D possibly called TRBD1 or TRBD2 (5 bases each). Trimming removed 1 base at V and 3 bases at J, with 13 bases between. CDR1 and CDR2 (germline): SGHVS, FQNEAQ. This CDR3 contains 15 residues. In nucleotides, the CDR3 is TGTGCCAGCAGCTTAGGTCGGGTGGGACGCTACGAGCAGTACTTC. This codes for CASSLGRVGRYEQYF.

This clonotype was seen a handful of times. The rearrangement joins TRBV6-5 to TRBJ1-6; no reliable D call. The CDR3 extends over 17 amino acids. Germline CDR1 and CDR2: MNHEY and SVGAGI. V shed 0 bases and J shed 7 bases, with 16 bases lying between them. CDR3 DNA sequence: TGTGCCAGCAGTTACTCGGCGGGTCGAGGGAGCAATTCACCCCTCCACTTT. It codes for CASSYSAGRGSNSPLHF.

V is TRBV10-3 and J is TRBJ2-1; a possible D gene is TRBD2 (6 bases). The V gene lost 5 bases and the J gene lost 5 bases, with 13 bases spanning the gap. CDR3 length: 14 amino acids. CDR1 is ENHRY and CDR2 is SYGVKD in the germline V gene. The CDR3 nucleotides are TGTGCCATCAGTCGGGGGTCCGTCGACAATGAGCAGTTCTTC. It codes for CAISRGSVDNEQFF.

This clonotype occurred many times. This chain uses TRBV5-1 with TRBJ1-5, with D possibly being TRBD1 (5 bases). Between the trimmed V and J ends, which lost 4 bases and 7 bases, there was a span of 12 bases. The CDR3 is 13 amino acids. Per germline, CDR1 SGHRS and CDR2 YFSETQ. The CDR3 DNA reads TGCGCCAGCAGCCCCACGGGGGACCAGCCCCAGCATTTT. It encodes CASSPTGDQPQHF.

CDR3 DNA: TGTGCCAGCAGTTACGCAGGGGGGTACTCTGGGGCCAACGTCCTGACTTTC. This codes for CASSYAGGYSGANVLTF. J is TRBJ2-6 and V is TRBV6-5; TRBD1 might be the D (7 bases). Germline CDR1 is MNHEY and CDR2 is SVGAGI. The CDR3 totals 17 residues. V lost 2 bases, J lost 0 bases, and 11 bases lay in between.

The chain couples TRBV4-3 to TRBJ2-7, with a tentative D call TRBD2 (5 bases). V shed 0 bases and J shed 0 bases, with 9 bases lying between them. Germline lookup yields CDR1 LGHNA and CDR2 YSLEER. The CDR3 runs 15 residues. The CDR3 reads CASSQDLRDSYEQYF. The CDR3 DNA sequence: TGCGCCAGCAGCCAAGATCTCCGGGACTCCTACGAGCAGTACTTC.

A word on this clonotype: One junction end disagrees with the germline gene, perhaps due to a read error. The V gene is TRBV7-7, the J gene TRBJ2-3; 12 nucleotides agree with TRBD2. The CDR3 covers 16 residues. The V gene's germline CDR1 is SSHAT and CDR2 FNYEAQ (reference sequence). The CDR3 protein is CASSLEASGRADTQYF. The CDR3 DNA is TGTGCTAGCAGCTTAGAAGCTAGCGGGAGGGCAGATACGCAGTATTTT.

The chain employs TRBV7-2 and TRBJ2-3, with a weak D call TRBD2 (5 bases). V lost 7 bases and J 8 bases, leaving 19 bases between the germline ends. The length of the CDR3 is 14 residues. From germline, CDR1 is SGHTA and CDR2 FQGNSA. The CDR3 region is CASNPSGGGGTQYF. CDR3 nucleotide sequence: TGTGCCAGCAACCCGAGCGGAGGAGGTGGTACGCAGTATTTT.

There are a few counts of this clonotype. The rearrangement joins TRBV4-3 to TRBJ2-3; 10 bases are a match to TRBD2. The CDR3 is made up of 16 amino acids. Per germline, CDR1 LGHNA and CDR2 YSLEER. J lost 4 bases, V lost 2 bases, and 6 bases had no gene match. CDR3 sequence (DNA): TGCGCCAGCAGCCAAAGGACTAGCGGCACCCCAGATACGCAGTATTTT. Protein product: CASSQRTSGTPDTQYF.

This sequence joins TRBV9 and TRBJ2-2; no reliable D call. Germline V CDR1 and CDR2: SGDLS, YYNGEE. Trimming cost V 0 bases and J 1 base, with 10 bases left between them. The CDR3 sequence is 16 residues long. DNA for the CDR3: TGTGCCAGCAGCGTAGGCGTGGCCCAGAACACCGGGGAGCTGTTTTTT. Protein: CASSVGVAQNTGELFF.

This chain connects TRBV30 to TRBJ2-1; TRBD2 matches 9 bases. Trimming at V came to 4 bases and at J to 6 bases, leaving 4 bases not matched to a gene. The CDR3 loop spans 13 amino acids. Looked up from germline, CDR1 is GTSNPN and CDR2 is SVGIG (reference sequence). CDR3 amino acids: CAWTRGGLNEQFF. The DNA for the CDR3 is TGTGCCTGGACGCGGGGGGGCCTCAATGAGCAGTTCTTC. The entire variable domain, with the rest obtained from reference TRBV30 and TRBJ2-1, is as follows: SQTIHQWPATLVQPVGSPLSLECTVEGTSNPNLYWYRQAAGRGLQLLFYSVGIGQISSEVPQNLSASRPQDRQFILSSKKLLLSDSGFYLCAWTRGGLNEQFFGPGTRLTVL.

This clonotype appeared many times. The chain is built from TRBV5-1 and TRBJ2-5; the match to TRBD2 covers 8 bases. Germline trimming cut 4 bases from V and 0 bases from J; bases unmatched to any gene: 14. The CDR3 covers 18 residues. Germline V CDR1 and CDR2: SGHRS, YFSETQ. The CDR3 sequence is CASSPKTTSGVYQETQYF. DNA of the CDR3: TGCGCCAGCAGCCCTAAAACTACTAGCGGAGTGTACCAAGAGACCCAGTACTTC.

The gene calls are TRBV6-2 or TRBV6-3 and TRBJ2-2; 9 nucleotides align to TRBD2. Germline assignment: CDR1 MNHEY and CDR2 SVGEGT. The J segment lost 4 bases and the V segment lost 7 bases, leaving 7 bases of the junction unmatched. The CDR3 is 15 residues long. The CDR3 reads CASTKLAGPTGELFF. The CDR3 nucleotides are TGTGCCAGCACCAAACTAGCGGGCCCCACCGGGGAGCTGTTTTTT.

The chain uses TRBV7-2 and TRBJ2-1; D uncertain. Per germline, CDR1 SGHTA and CDR2 FQGNSA. The CDR3 is made up of 15 amino acids. The ends were cut back, 7 bases at V and 1 base at J, with 14 bases in the middle. This CDR3 is CASTPGSRSYNEQFF. The CDR3 nucleotides read TGTGCCAGCACCCCCGGATCACGTTCCTACAATGAGCAGTTCTTC.

The chain joins TRBV7-9 to TRBJ1-4, with no clear D. CDR1 is SEHNR, CDR2 FQNEAQ, per germline (reference sequence). The CDR3 has 16 residues. V was clipped by 1 base and J by 8 bases, with 17 bases between them. In DNA form, the CDR3 reads TGTGCCAGCAGCTTAGGGATGGTAGAGGCCGAAGAAAAACTGTTTTTT. Protein product: CASSLGMVEAEEKLFF.

This clonotype was counted a few times. The genes are TRBV10-3 and TRBJ1-5; D is perhaps TRBD1 (6 bases). The V gene's germline CDR1 is ENHRY and CDR2 SYGVKD. The CDR3 runs 13 residues. Trimming removed 4 bases from V and 4 bases from J, with 8 bases in between. As DNA, the CDR3 is TGTGCCATCAGTGGGACAGAGAATCAGCCCCAGCATTTT. Residues: CAISGTENQPQHF.

The chain joins TRBV7-9 to TRBJ2-5; no reliable D call. The V gene lost 3 bases and the J gene lost 4 bases, with 9 bases spanning the gap. Per the germline V gene, CDR1 is SEHNR and CDR2 is FQNEAQ (reference sequence). The CDR3 has 13 amino acids. Here the CDR3 DNA reads TGTGCCAGCAGCTTCAACAGAGGAGAGACCCAGTACTTC. Protein: CASSFNRGETQYF.

A few counts support this clonotype. The V gene is TRBV29-1, the J gene TRBJ2-1, with 11 bases aligning to TRBD1. The CDR3 consists of 16 residues. After removal of 0 bases from V and 0 bases from J, the junction contained 1 base not matched to a gene. Germline V gives CDR1 SQVTM, CDR2 ANQGSEA. The CDR3 nucleotides are TGCAGCGTTGAAGAGGGGACAGGGGGCTCCTACAATGAGCAGTTCTTC. Its translation is CSVEEGTGGSYNEQFF.

This rearrangement joins TRBV28 to TRBJ2-7, with D unresolved. V lost 3 bases, J lost 0 bases, and 15 bases lay in between. Germline-derived CDR1 and CDR2 are MDHEN and SYDVKM. This CDR3 spans 16 amino acids. The chain's CDR3 is CASSFLGRKSSYEQYF. The CDR3 nucleotides are TGTGCCAGCAGTTTTCTTGGACGGAAGAGCTCCTACGAGCAGTACTTC.

This clonotype has only a few counts. The chain carries TRBV11-1 and TRBJ2-3; D is uncertain. The V and J ends lost 2 bases and 5 bases respectively, with 14 bases between them. The CDR3 runs to 15 residues. Germline V gene lookup returns CDR1 SGHAT and CDR2 FQDESV (reference sequence). The CDR3 here is CASSLRASPGDTQYF. In DNA form, the CDR3 reads TGTGCCAGCAGCTTACGGGCGTCCCCAGGAGATACGCAGTATTTT.

The sample holds a few counts of this clonotype. This chain links TRBV12-3 or TRBV12-4 with TRBJ1-2; 8 bases align to TRBD1. This CDR3 has 13 amino acids. The ends lost 4 bases at V and 6 bases at J; junction bases unmatched: 4. The CDR3 region is CASSSGGEDGYTF. In DNA, the CDR3 is TGTGCCAGCAGTTCAGGGGGCGAGGATGGCTACACCTTC.

CDR3 residues: CASSSGLAYSYNEQFF. For the CDR3, the DNA is TGTGCCAGCAGCTCGGGACTAGCGTACTCCTACAATGAGCAGTTCTTC. The J gene is TRBJ2-1, the V gene TRBV3-1, with 10 bases fitting TRBD2. Germline V gene data show CDR1 as LGHDT and CDR2 as YNNKEL (reference sequence). The CDR3 has 16 residues. J was trimmed by 0 bases and V by 5 bases; bases with no gene match: 4.

V usage is TRBV6-1 and J usage is TRBJ2-2; no clear D gene. CDR3 length: 17 residues. Germline V gene lookup returns CDR1 MNHNS and CDR2 SASEGT. Trimming left V 1 base short and J 0 bases short, with 12 bases between. CDR3 protein: CASSEVWQFANTGELFF. CDR3 bases: TGTGCCAGCAGTGAAGTGTGGCAGTTCGCGAACACCGGGGAGCTGTTTTTT.

The V and J genes are TRBV3-1 and TRBJ2-1; 7 nucleotides agree with TRBD2. This CDR3 comprises 15 residues. Germline V gene lookup returns CDR1 LGHDT and CDR2 YNNKEL (reference sequence). The junction had 4 bases not matched to a gene; V was cut back by 1 base and J by 4 bases. CDR3 residues: CASSQGGGGYNEQFF. The CDR3 bases are TGTGCCAGCAGCCAAGGTGGGGGGGGGTACAATGAGCAGTTCTTC.

This clonotype was counted at least ten times. V is TRBV27 and J is TRBJ2-7, with a tentative D call TRBD1 (6 bases). The CDR3 is 15 amino acids. The germline V gene encodes CDR1 MNHEY and CDR2 SMNVEV (reference sequence). The germline V and J ends were trimmed by 5 bases and 2 bases, with 16 bases remaining between them. This CDR3 is CASSTYQGSPYEQYF. For the CDR3, the DNA is TGTGCCAGCAGTACATACCAGGGGTCCCCCTACGAGCAGTACTTC.